The rows below give T cell receptor beta chains drawn from one sample of a study of blood T cell repertoires in COVID-19. The repertoire was sequenced with immunoSEQ multiplex PCR; TCRdb's copy has only in-frame clones and lacks some. The sample lists 95,000 to 150,000 clones; 85% to 90% were seen once. The sample taken for sequencing was peripheral blood. The receptors come from a man older than 75 with active or convalescent COVID-19. CDR3s include the opening cysteine and the closing phenylalanine or tryptophan. A D gene is named only where the DNA matches it firmly. Size values are once, few and many counts, or a class for expanded clones, and some rows have none.

>-|-|TRBJ1-4|TRBV9
CASSGGPNEKLFF
TGTGCCAGCAGCGGAGGTCCTAATGAAAAACTGTTTTTT
>-|-|TRBJ2-7|TRBV12-5
CASRPDFYEQYF
TGTGCTAGTCGCCCGGACTTCTACGAGCAGTACTTC
>-|few|TRBJ1-6|TRBV7-3
CASSLSSYNSPLHF
TGTGCCAGCAGCTTAAGTTCTTATAATTCACCCCTCCACTTT
>TRBD1|many|TRBJ1-5|TRBV19
CASSQDRNQPQHF
TGTGCCAGTAGTCAGGACAGGAATCAGCCCCAGCATTTT
>-|-|TRBJ2-1|TRBV11-2
CASSLVGGPTVEQFF
TGTGCCAGCAGCTTAGTAGGAGGGCCGACAGTTGAGCAGTTCTTC
>TRBD2|once|TRBJ2-7|TRBV7-8
CASSLAGLAGASFYEQYF
TGTGCCAGCAGCTTAGCGGGTCTAGCGGGAGCCAGCTTCTACGAGCAGTACTTC
>TRBD2|-|TRBJ2-7|TRBV11-2
CASSLRASGRFSEQYF
TGTGCCAGCAGCTTGAGGGCTAGCGGGCGGTTCAGCGAGCAGTACTTC
>-|few|TRBJ2-7|TRBV2
CASSERTGWSGEQYF
TGTGCCAGCAGTGAACGAACGGGGTGGTCGGGGGAGCAGTACTTC
>-|-|TRBJ1-6|TRBV6-5
CASSLRGRNSPLHF
TGTGCCAGCAGTCTCAGGGGCAGGAATTCACCCCTCCACTTT
>-|-|TRBJ2-3|TRBV7-3
CASSLSGTRGTSTDTQYF
TGTGCCAGCAGCCTGAGCGGGACCAGGGGCACTAGCACAGATACGCAGTATTTT
>-|few|TRBJ2-7|TRBV5-1
CASSPSNPTYEQYF
TGCGCCAGCAGCCCCTCAAACCCTACCTACGAGCAGTACTTC
>-|-|TRBJ1-6|TRBV7-3
CASSLSGEYSPLHF
TGTGCCAGCAGCTTAAGCGGGGAATATTCACCCCTCCACTTT
>-|-|TRBJ2-7|TRBV10-3
CAISVEGRVDEQYF
TGTGCCATCAGTGTAGAAGGCAGGGTTGACGAGCAGTACTTC
>-|-|TRBJ2-2|TRBV7-2
CASSLWLLAGTGELFF
TGTGCCAGCAGCTTATGGTTACTAGCCGGCACCGGGGAGCTGTTTTTT
>-|-|TRBJ2-3|TRBV5-4
CASSTSAGTDTQYF
TGTGCCAGCAGCACCTCGGCGGGCACAGATACGCAGTATTTT
>TRBD1|-|TRBJ2-7|TRBV6-1
CASSEGTGGFYEQYF
TGTGCCAGCAGTGAAGGGACAGGGGGTTTCTACGAGCAGTACTTC
>-|-|TRBJ1-1|TRBV19
CASIRNRDLNTEAFF
TGTGCCAGTATTCGGAACAGGGATTTGAACACTGAAGCTTTCTTT
>-|-|TRBJ1-2|TRBV19
CASTFDSAAYGYTF
TGTGCCAGTACCTTTGACAGCGCAGCCTATGGCTACACCTTC
>-|-|TRBJ2-5|TRBV4-3
CASSQDRSQETQYF
TGCGCCAGCAGCCAAGATCGGTCTCAAGAGACCCAGTACTTC
>-|-|TRBJ2-1|TRBV24-1
CATSGPVGRRRLSGLYNEQFF
TGTGCCACCAGTGGTCCCGTTGGACGGCGCAGGCTTAGCGGACTATACAATGAGCAGTTCTTC
>TRBD1|-|TRBJ1-2|TRBV3-1/TRBV3-2
CASSQVSRGIGGYTF
TGTGCCAGCAGCCAAGTGAGCAGGGGGATAGGCGGCTACACCTTC
>TRBD1|-|TRBJ2-7|TRBV11-2
CASSLGQGAYEQYF
TGTGCCAGCAGCTTAGGCCAGGGGGCTTACGAGCAGTACTTC
>TRBD1|many|TRBJ2-7|TRBV24-1
CATSDLTTGQQYF
TGTGCCACCAGTGATCTCACGACAGGGCAGCAGTACTTC
>-|-|TRBJ2-7|TRBV24-1
CATSEAESGGKQYF
TGTGCCACCAGTGAGGCGGAGAGCGGTGGGAAGCAGTACTTC
>TRBD1|-|TRBJ1-2|TRBV20-1
CSASVDRGGGYTF
TGCAGTGCTAGTGTGGACAGGGGTGGTGGCTACACCTTC
>TRBD2|-|TRBJ2-1|TRBV2
CASSHYQRLAGYNEQFF
TGTGCCAGCAGTCACTATCAACGACTAGCGGGGTACAATGAGCAGTTCTTC
>-|-|TRBJ2-3|TRBV7-2
CASSLTVLSSTDTQYF
TGTGCCAGCAGCTTAACGGTACTGTCTAGCACAGATACGCAGTATTTT
>-|-|TRBJ2-1|TRBV7-3
CASSSPTAYNEQFF
TGTGCCAGCAGCTCACCGACAGCCTACAATGAGCAGTTCTTC
>TRBD1|-|TRBJ2-3|TRBV7-6
CASSGGTGVGTDTQYF
TGTGCCAGCAGCGGCGGGACAGGGGTCGGCACAGATACGCAGTATTTT
>TRBD2|-|TRBJ2-1|TRBV30
CAWMGLAGADYNEQFF
TGTGCCTGGATGGGACTAGCGGGAGCTGACTACAATGAGCAGTTCTTC
>TRBD1|-|TRBJ2-4|TRBV28
CASSRTGAKNIQYF
TGTGCCAGCAGTCGGACAGGTGCCAAAAACATTCAGTACTTC
>TRBD2|-|TRBJ2-7|TRBV7-9
CASSLPSGRGEQYF
TGTGCCAGCAGCTTACCTAGCGGGAGAGGCGAGCAGTACTTC
>-|-|TRBJ1-5|TRBV25-1
CASSEGTGSGNQPQHF
TGTGCCAGCAGTGAGGGTACAGGGAGTGGCAATCAGCCCCAGCATTTT
>TRBD1|-|TRBJ2-2|TRBV18
CASSVGQGNTGELFF
TGTGCCAGCTCGGTCGGACAGGGAAACACCGGGGAGCTGTTTTTT
>TRBD1|-|TRBJ1-4|TRBV15
CATSQQGQRYEKLFF
TGTGCCACCAGCCAACAGGGACAGCGTTATGAAAAACTGTTTTTT
>-|-|TRBJ2-1|TRBV19
CASSTSSYNEQFF
TGTGCCTCCTCGACTAGCTCCTACAATGAGCAGTTCTTC
>-|-|TRBJ1-2|TRBV6-5
CASSDRIYGYTF
TGTGCCAGCTCCGACAGGATCTATGGCTACACCTTC
>TRBD2|-|TRBJ2-3|TRBV7-3
CASSLTSGRSDTQYF
TGTGCCAGCAGCTTAACCAGCGGGAGATCAGATACGCAGTATTTT
>TRBD1|-|TRBJ1-3|TRBV19
CASRTGASGNTIYF
TGTGCCAGTAGAACAGGGGCGTCCGGAAACACCATATATTTT
>-|-|TRBJ1-1|TRBV7-2
CASSVKGGTEAFF
TGTGCCAGCAGCGTTAAAGGGGGCACTGAAGCTTTCTTT
>-|-|TRBJ2-1|TRBV9
CASSVLSYNEQFF
TGTGCCAGCAGCGTCTTATCCTACAATGAGCAGTTCTTC
>TRBD1|once|TRBJ1-6|TRBV5-1
CASSMAQGAISPLHF
TGCGCCAGCAGTATGGCACAGGGGGCCATATCACCCCTCCACTTT
>-|-|TRBJ2-1|TRBV7-2
CASSLMFGSNRNEQFF
TGTGCCAGCAGCTTAATGTTCGGGAGTAATAGGAATGAGCAGTTCTTC
>-|-|TRBJ1-1|TRBV10-3
CAISESQGHGNTEAFF
TGTGCCATCAGTGAGTCCCAGGGGCATGGGAACACTGAAGCTTTCTTT
>-|once|TRBJ2-1|TRBV20-1
CSASIAVNEQFF
TGCAGTGCTAGTATAGCAGTCAATGAGCAGTTCTTC
>-|-|TRBJ1-4|TRBV3-1/TRBV3-2
CASSPRETGMQEKLFF
TGTGCCAGCAGCCCGCGCGAAACAGGGATGCAGGAAAAACTGTTTTTT
>TRBD1|-|TRBJ2-7|TRBV4-1
CASSLQHGQGWSYEQYF
TGCGCCAGCAGCCTCCAACATGGACAGGGCTGGTCCTACGAGCAGTACTTC
>-|-|TRBJ1-1|TRBV2
CASTPHQQAIEAFF
TGTGCCAGCACGCCGCATCAACAGGCGATTGAAGCTTTCTTT
>-|-|TRBJ2-3|TRBV6-4
CASSEAGGKGTDTQYF
TGTGCCAGCAGTGAAGCGGGCGGGAAAGGCACAGATACGCAGTATTTT
>-|-|TRBJ2-1|TRBV20-1
CSAMRVDEQFF
TGCAGTGCTATGAGGGTCGATGAGCAGTTCTTC
>TRBD1|-|TRBJ2-7|TRBV27
CASSLGQANSYEQYF
TGTGCCAGCAGTCTCGGACAGGCCAACTCCTACGAGCAGTACTTC
>-|-|TRBJ2-4|TRBV27
CASSLVVGGIQYF
TGTGCCAGCAGTTTGGTCGTCGGCGGCATTCAGTACTTC
>-|-|TRBJ2-5|TRBV6-5
CASARQGWMETQYF
TGTGCCAGCGCCCGGCAGGGGTGGATGGAGACCCAGTACTTC
>-|-|TRBJ2-1|TRBV7-9
CASSHGDSPHEQFF
TGTGCCAGCAGCCACGGGGACTCTCCTCATGAGCAGTTCTTC
>-|-|TRBJ1-2|TRBV5-6
CASSLGGKIYGYTF
TGTGCCAGCAGCTTGGGAGGAAAGATCTATGGCTACACCTTC